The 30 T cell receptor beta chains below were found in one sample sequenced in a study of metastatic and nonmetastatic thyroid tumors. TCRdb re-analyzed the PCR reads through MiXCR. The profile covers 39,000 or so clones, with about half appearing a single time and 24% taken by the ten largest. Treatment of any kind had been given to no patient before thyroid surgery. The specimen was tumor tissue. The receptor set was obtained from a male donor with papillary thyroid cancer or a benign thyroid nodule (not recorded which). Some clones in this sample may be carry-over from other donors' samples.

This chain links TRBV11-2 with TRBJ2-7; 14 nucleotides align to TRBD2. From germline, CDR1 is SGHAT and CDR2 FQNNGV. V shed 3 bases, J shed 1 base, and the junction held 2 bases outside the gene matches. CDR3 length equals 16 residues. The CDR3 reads CASSLGLAGVSYEQYF. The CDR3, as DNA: TGTGCCAGCAGCTTGGGACTAGCGGGAGTATCCTACGAGCAGTACTTC.

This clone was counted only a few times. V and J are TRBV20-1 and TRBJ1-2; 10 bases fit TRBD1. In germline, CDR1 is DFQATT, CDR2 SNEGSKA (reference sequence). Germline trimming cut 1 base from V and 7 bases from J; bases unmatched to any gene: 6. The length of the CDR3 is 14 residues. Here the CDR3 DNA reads TGCAGTGCTAGAGGGACAGGGGGTCACTTTGGCTACACCTTC. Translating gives CSARGTGGHFGYTF.

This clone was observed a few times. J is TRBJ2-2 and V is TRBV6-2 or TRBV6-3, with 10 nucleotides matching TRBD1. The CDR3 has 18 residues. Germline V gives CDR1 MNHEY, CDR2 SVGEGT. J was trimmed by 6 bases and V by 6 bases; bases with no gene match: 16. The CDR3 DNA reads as TGTGCCAGCAGGTGGGACAGGGGCCTACAGAAAACGCCCGGGGAGCTGTTTTTT. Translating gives CASRWDRGLQKTPGELFF.

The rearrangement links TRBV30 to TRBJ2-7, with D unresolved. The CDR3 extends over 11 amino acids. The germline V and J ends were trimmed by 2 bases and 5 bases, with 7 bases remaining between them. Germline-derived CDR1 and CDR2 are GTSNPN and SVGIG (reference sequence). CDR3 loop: CAWSKQDEQYF. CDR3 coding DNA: TGTGCCTGGAGTAAGCAGGACGAGCAGTACTTC.

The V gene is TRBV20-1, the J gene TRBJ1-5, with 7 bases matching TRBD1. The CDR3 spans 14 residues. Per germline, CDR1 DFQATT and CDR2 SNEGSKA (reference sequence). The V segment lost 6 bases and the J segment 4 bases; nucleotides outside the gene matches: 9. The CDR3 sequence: CSATRQGANQPQHF. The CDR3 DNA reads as TGCAGTGCCACAAGACAGGGAGCTAATCAGCCCCAGCATTTT.

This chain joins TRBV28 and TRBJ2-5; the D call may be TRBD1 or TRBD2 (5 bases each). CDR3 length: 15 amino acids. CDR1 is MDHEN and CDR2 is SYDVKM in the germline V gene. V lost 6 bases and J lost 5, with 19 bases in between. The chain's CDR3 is CASSRGPTQLETQYF. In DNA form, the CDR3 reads TGTGCCAGCAGCCGGGGACCGACCCAATTGGAGACCCAGTACTTC.

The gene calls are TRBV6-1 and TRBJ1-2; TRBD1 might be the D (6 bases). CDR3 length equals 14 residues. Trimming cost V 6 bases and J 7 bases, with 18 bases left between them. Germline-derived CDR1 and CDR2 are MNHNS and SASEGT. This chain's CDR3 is CASRTTGGFGGYTF. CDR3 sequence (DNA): TGTGCCAGCAGGACGACAGGAGGGTTTGGTGGCTACACCTTC.

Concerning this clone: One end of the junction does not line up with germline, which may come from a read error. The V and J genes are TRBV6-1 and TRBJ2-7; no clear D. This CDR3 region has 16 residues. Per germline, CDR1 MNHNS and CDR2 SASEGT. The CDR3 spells CASSEDVSWSSYEHYF. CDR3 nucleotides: TGTGCCAGCAGTGAAGATGTCAGTTGGAGCTCCTACGAGCATTACTTC.

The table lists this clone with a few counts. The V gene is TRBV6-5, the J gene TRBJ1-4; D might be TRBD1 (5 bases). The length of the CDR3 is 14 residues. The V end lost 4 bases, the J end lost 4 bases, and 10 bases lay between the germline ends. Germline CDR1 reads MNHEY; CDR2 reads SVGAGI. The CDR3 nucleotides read TGTGCCAGCAGTTTACGTCAGGGTAATGAAAAACTGTTTTTT. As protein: CASSLRQGNEKLFF.

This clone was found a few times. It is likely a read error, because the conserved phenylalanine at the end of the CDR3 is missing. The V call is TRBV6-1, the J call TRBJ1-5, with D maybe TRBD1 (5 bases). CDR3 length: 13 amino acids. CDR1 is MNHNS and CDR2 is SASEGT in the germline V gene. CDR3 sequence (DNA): TGTGCCAGCAGGGGGCATGGCAACCAGCCCCAGCATTTG. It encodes CASRGHGNQPQHL.

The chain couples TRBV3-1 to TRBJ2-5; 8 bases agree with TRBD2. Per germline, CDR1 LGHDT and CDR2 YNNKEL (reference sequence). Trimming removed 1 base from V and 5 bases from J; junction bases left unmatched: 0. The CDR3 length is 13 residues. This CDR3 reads CASSQAGGETQYF. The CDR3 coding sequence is TGTGCCAGCAGCCAAGCGGGGGGGGAGACCCAGTACTTC.

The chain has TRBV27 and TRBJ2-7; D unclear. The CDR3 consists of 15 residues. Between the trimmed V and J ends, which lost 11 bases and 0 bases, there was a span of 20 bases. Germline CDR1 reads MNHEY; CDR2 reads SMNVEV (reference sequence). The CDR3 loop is CAPTLLWRFSYEQYF. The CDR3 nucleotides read TGTGCCCCAACTTTGCTGTGGCGGTTCTCCTACGAGCAGTACTTC.

The CDR3 DNA reads as TGTGCCAGCAGCTCGGACAGGTTGGGAGCTTTCTTT. This encodes CASSSDRLGAFF. The V and J genes are TRBV12-3 or TRBV12-4 and TRBJ1-1, with TRBD1 matching over 7 bases. The trim removed 6 bases at V and 10 bases at J, leaving 8 bases unmatched. This CDR3 is 12 amino acids long.

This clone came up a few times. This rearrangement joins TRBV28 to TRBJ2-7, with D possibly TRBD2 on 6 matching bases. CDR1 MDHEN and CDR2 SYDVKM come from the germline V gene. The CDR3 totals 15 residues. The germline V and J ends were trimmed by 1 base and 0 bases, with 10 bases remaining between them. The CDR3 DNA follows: TGTGCCAGCAGTTTATCGGCGGGGTTCTCCTACGAGCAGTACTTC. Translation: CASSLSAGFSYEQYF.

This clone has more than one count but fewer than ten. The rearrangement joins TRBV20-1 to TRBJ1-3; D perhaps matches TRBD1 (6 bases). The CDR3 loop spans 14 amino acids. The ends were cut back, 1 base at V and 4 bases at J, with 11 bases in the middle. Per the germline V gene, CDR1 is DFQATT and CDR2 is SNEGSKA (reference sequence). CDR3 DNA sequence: TGCAGTGCTAGAGTGGGGGGCTCAGGAAACACCATATATTTT. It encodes CSARVGGSGNTIYF.

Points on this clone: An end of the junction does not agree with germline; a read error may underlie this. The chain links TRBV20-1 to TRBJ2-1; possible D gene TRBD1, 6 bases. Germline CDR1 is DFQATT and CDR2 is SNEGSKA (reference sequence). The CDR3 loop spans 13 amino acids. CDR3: CSAHPGHGMPLIF. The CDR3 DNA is TGCAGTGCTCACCCGGGACACGGAATGCCCCTTATCTTC.

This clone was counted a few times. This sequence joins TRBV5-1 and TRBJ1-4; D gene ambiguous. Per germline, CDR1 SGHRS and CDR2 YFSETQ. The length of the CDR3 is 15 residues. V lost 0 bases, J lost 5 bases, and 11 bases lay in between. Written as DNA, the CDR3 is TGCGCCAGCAGCTTGGAGGGCAACAAGAATGAAAAACTGTTTTTT. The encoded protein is CASSLEGNKNEKLFF.

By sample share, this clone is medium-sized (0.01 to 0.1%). DNA for the CDR3: TGTGCCAGCAGTGACTCGCGCGCGAACACCGGGGAGCTGTTTTTT. Translating gives CASSDSRANTGELFF. This chain joins TRBV6-4 and TRBJ2-2; D not resolved. The CDR3 extends over 15 amino acids. CDR1 MRHNA and CDR2 SNTAGT come from the germline V gene. Trimming took off 0 bases at V and 0 bases at J, with 5 bases between the two ends.

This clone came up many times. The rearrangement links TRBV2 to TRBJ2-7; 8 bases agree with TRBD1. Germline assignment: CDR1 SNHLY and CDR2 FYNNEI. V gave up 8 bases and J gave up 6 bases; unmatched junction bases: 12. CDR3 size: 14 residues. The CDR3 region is CASLSGGAMGEQYF. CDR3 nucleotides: TGTGCCAGCCTTTCAGGGGGCGCAATGGGCGAGCAGTACTTC.

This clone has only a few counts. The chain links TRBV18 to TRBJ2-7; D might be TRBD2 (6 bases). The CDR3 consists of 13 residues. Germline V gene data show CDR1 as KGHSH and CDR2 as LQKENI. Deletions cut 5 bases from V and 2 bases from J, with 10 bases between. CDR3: CASSAGFAYEQYF. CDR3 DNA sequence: TGTGCCAGCTCAGCGGGGTTTGCCTACGAGCAGTACTTC.

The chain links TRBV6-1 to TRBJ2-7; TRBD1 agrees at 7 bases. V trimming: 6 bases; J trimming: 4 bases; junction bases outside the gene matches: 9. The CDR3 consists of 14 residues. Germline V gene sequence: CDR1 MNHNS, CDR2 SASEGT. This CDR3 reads CASRRTTGDYEQYF. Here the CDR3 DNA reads TGTGCCAGCAGACGCACTACAGGGGATTACGAGCAGTACTTC.

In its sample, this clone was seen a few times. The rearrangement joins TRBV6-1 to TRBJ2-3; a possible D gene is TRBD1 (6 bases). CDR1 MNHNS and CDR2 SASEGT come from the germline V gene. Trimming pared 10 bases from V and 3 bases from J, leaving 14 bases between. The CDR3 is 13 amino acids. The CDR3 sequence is CATNRDGTDTQYF. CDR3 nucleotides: TGTGCCACAAACAGGGACGGGACAGATACGCAGTATTTT.

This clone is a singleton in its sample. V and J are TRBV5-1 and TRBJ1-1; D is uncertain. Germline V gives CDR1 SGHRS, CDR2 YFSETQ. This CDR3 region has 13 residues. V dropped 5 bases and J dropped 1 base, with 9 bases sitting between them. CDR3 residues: CASSGVANTEAFF. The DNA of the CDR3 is TGCGCCAGCAGTGGGGTGGCGAACACTGAAGCTTTCTTT.

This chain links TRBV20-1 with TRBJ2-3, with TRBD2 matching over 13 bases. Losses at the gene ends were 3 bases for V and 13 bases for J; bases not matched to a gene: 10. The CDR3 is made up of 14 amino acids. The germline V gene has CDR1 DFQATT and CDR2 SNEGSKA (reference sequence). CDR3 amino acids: CSARPGTSGIREYF. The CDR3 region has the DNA TGCAGTGCTAGGCCGGGGACTAGCGGGATTCGGGAGTATTTT.

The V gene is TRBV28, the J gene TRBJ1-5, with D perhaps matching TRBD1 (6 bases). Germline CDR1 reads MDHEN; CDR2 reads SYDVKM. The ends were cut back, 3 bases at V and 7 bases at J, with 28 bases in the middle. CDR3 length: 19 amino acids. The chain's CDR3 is CASSLLVFRSDSGGQPQHF. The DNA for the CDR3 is TGTGCCAGCAGTTTGCTTGTTTTTCGGTCGGACAGCGGGGGGCAGCCCCAGCATTTT.

CDR3 protein: CASSENREHTGELFF. CDR3 DNA sequence: TGTGCCAGCAGTGAAAACAGGGAACACACCGGGGAGCTGTTTTTT. V is TRBV6-4 and J is TRBJ2-2; D perhaps matches TRBD1 (6 bases). V lost 3 bases and J 3 bases, leaving 11 bases between the germline ends. Germline CDR1 is MRHNA and CDR2 is SNTAGT. This CDR3 comprises 15 residues.

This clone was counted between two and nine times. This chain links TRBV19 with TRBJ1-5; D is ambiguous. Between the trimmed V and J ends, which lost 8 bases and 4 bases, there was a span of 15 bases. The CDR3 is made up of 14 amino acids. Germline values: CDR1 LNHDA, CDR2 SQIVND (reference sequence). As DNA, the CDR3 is TGTGCCAGTCAGCCTCTATACGGGAATCAGCCCCAGCATTTT. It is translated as CASQPLYGNQPQHF.

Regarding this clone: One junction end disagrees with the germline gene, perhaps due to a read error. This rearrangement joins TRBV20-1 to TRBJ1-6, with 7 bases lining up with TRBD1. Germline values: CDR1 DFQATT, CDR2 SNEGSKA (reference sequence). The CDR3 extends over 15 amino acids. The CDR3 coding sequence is TGCAGTGCTAGCCTACCGGACAGGACAAATTCACCCCGCCACTTT. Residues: CSASLPDRTNSPRHF.

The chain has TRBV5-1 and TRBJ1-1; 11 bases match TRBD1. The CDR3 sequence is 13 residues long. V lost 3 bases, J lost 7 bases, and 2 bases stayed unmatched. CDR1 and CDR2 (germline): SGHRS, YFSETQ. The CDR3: CASSWGQGDEAFF. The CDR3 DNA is TGCGCCAGCAGCTGGGGACAGGGGGATGAAGCTTTCTTT.

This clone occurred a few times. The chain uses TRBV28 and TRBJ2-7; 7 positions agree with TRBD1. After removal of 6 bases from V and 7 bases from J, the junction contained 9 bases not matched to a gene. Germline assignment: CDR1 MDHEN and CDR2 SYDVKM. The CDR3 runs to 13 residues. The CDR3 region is CASSPRGLREQYF. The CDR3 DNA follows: TGTGCCAGCAGCCCAAGGGGGCTGAGAGAGCAGTACTTC.